These 14 T cell receptor beta chains originate from one sample sequenced in a study of cytomegalovirus exposure and HLA in healthy donors. Vbeta (60) and Jbeta (13) primers were used in the PCR. Generated by immunoSEQ multiplex PCR, the TCRdb table keeps only in-frame clones and is missing some. This sample has under 200,000 clones; roughly 85% occur once, and the top ten carry about 0.72%. Source material: PBMCs. The source of these receptors is a woman aged 40 to 49 in good health and CMV-seronegative.

This clone was picked up one time. The chain combines TRBV5-1 with TRBJ2-5; D unclear. Matching the DNA end better, TRBJ2-7 makes the J call doubtful. The CDR3 is 13 amino acids. Germline lookup yields CDR1 SGHRS and CDR2 YFSETQ. CDR3 sequence reads: CASRGARTYEQYF. For the CDR3, the DNA is TGCGCCAGCAGGGGCGCCCGTACCTACGAGCAGTACTTC.

The V call is TRBV6-1, the J call TRBJ2-5, with 8 positions matching TRBD2. Germline V gives CDR1 MNHNS, CDR2 SASEGT. The CDR3 sequence is 15 residues long. Unmatched junction bases numbered 9, after V lost 4 bases and J lost 5 bases. The CDR3 loop is CASSAGGVGRETQYF. In DNA, the CDR3 is TGTGCCAGCAGTGCCGGGGGGGTTGGGAGGGAGACCCAGTACTTC.

The gene calls are TRBV10-3 and TRBJ1-4, with D hard to call. CDR1 and CDR2 from the germline V gene are ENHRY and SYGVKD. Trimming took off 7 bases at V and 0 bases at J, with 6 bases between the two ends. The CDR3 has 13 amino acids. In DNA form, the CDR3 reads TGTGCCATCAAGGCGGCAACTAATGAAAAACTGTTTTTT. Residues: CAIKAATNEKLFF.

V is TRBV23-1 and J is TRBJ1-3, with D perhaps TRBD1 (5 bases). TRBV23-1 is flagged as an ORF with uncertain function. Trimming removed 4 bases from V and 0 bases from J, with 16 bases in between. The CDR3 runs to 17 residues. Here the CDR3 reads CASSLPPGRASGNTIYF. The CDR3 DNA sequence: TGCGCCAGCAGTCTACCGCCCGGCAGGGCCTCTGGAAACACCATATATTTT.

The rearrangement joins TRBV5-1 to TRBJ2-7; D might be TRBD2 (5 bases). CDR1 and CDR2 (germline): SGHRS, YFSETQ. Trimming pared 7 bases from V and 0 bases from J, leaving 17 bases between. This CDR3 contains 15 residues. The CDR3 bases are TGCGCCAGCTGTAAGGAGGCGGGCAGCTCCTACGAGCAGTACTTC. This gives the protein CASCKEAGSSYEQYF.

The rearrangement joins TRBV28 to TRBJ1-4; the D gene is possibly TRBD1 (5 bases). Germline loops: CDR1 MDHEN, CDR2 SYDVKM. V lost 7 bases to trimming and J lost 6 bases, with 15 bases between them. The CDR3 covers 14 residues. DNA for the CDR3: TGTGCCAGCACCTCGGGGGGAGGGTATGAAAAACTGTTTTTT. Amino acids: CASTSGGGYEKLFF. Combining the CDR3 with reference TRBV28 and TRBJ1-4 gives the whole variable domain DVKVTQSSRYLVKRTGEKVFLECVQDMDHENMFWYRQDPGLGLRLIYFSYDVKMKEKGDIPEGYSVSREKKERFSLILESASTNQTSMYLCASTSGGGYEKLFFGSGTQLSVL.

The chain employs TRBV10-3 and TRBJ2-2; 9 bases line up with TRBD1. Looked up from germline, CDR1 is ENHRY and CDR2 is SYGVKD. This CDR3 spans 16 amino acids. The J segment lost 4 bases and the V segment lost 0 bases, leaving 3 bases of the junction unmatched. The CDR3 sequence is CAISESDRGRTGELFF. CDR3 nucleotides: TGTGCCATCAGTGAGTCGGACAGGGGTCGCACCGGGGAGCTGTTTTTT.

The rearrangement joins TRBV30 to TRBJ2-5; TRBD2 matches 13 bases. CDR1 and CDR2 from the germline V gene are GTSNPN and SVGIG (reference sequence). V shed 5 bases, J shed 1 base, and the junction held 1 base outside the gene matches. The CDR3 covers 14 residues. In DNA, the CDR3 is TGTGCCTGGGGACTAGCGGGGGCCCAAGAGACCCAGTACTTC. Amino acids: CAWGLAGAQETQYF.

The rearrangement links TRBV5-1 to TRBJ1-1, with D unclear. The V gene lost 6 bases and the J gene lost 5 bases, with 23 bases spanning the gap. Germline CDR1 is SGHRS and CDR2 is YFSETQ. CDR3 length: 16 amino acids. This CDR3 is CASTLGYGERGTEAFF. The CDR3 region has the DNA TGCGCCAGCACGCTTGGGTACGGGGAAAGAGGAACTGAAGCTTTCTTT.

This rearrangement joins TRBV10-3 to TRBJ2-1; 7 bases align to TRBD2. Per the germline V gene, CDR1 is ENHRY and CDR2 is SYGVKD. V lost 6 bases to trimming and J lost 8 bases; unmatched junction nucleotides: 10. The CDR3 extends over 14 amino acids. The CDR3 is CAIRPGTTIDEQFF. In nucleotides, the CDR3 is TGTGCCATCAGGCCAGGGACTACCATCGATGAGCAGTTCTTC.

V gene TRBV13 combines with J gene TRBJ2-5, with TRBD1 matching over 11 bases. V lost 5 bases to trimming and J lost 5 bases; unmatched junction nucleotides: 10. The germline V gene encodes CDR1 PRHDT and CDR2 FYEKMQ (reference sequence). This CDR3 spans 16 amino acids. The CDR3 loop reads CASSTTRTGGSETQYF. The CDR3 DNA follows: TGTGCCAGCAGCACTACCAGGACAGGGGGCAGTGAGACCCAGTACTTC.

This clone was counted once. J is TRBJ1-1 and V is TRBV5-4; D remains unclear. The germline CDR1 and CDR2 sequences are SGHNT and YYREEE (reference sequence). Trimming took 0 bases from V and 2 from J, leaving 5 bases between them. CDR3 length equals 13 residues. CDR3 in amino acids: CASSLDRNTEAFF. The CDR3 nucleotides are TGTGCCAGCAGCTTGGACAGAAACACTGAAGCTTTCTTT.

This chain links TRBV6-5 with TRBJ2-1, with 7 bases identical to TRBD1. The CDR3 is made up of 15 amino acids. The germline V gene has CDR1 MNHEY and CDR2 SVGAGI. J was trimmed by 7 bases and V by 8 bases; bases with no gene match: 14. The CDR3 DNA sequence: TGTGCCAGCGGGGGAAGGAGACAGGGAGTGAATGAGCAGTTCTTC. Translating it yields CASGGRRQGVNEQFF.

The chain couples TRBV2 to TRBJ1-1; D uncertain. The CDR3 loop spans 13 amino acids. The V gene's germline CDR1 is SNHLY and CDR2 FYNNEI. The V end lost 6 bases, the J end lost 1 base, and 9 bases lay between the germline ends. CDR3 DNA: TGTGCCAGCAGCAACGGTGGGAACACTGAAGCTTTCTTT. Its protein is CASSNGGNTEAFF.